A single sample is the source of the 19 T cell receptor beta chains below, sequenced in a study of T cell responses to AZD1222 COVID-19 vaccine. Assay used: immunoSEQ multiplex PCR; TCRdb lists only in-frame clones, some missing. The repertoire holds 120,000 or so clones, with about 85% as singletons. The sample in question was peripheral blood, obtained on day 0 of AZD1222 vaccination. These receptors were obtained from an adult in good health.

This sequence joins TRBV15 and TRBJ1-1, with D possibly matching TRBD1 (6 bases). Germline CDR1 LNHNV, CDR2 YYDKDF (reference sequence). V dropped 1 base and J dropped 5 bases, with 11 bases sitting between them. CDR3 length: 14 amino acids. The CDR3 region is CATSRAEGVTEAFF. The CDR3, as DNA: TGTGCCACCAGCAGAGCCGAGGGGGTTACTGAAGCTTTCTTT. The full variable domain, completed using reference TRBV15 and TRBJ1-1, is DAMVIQNPRYQVTQFGKPVTLSCSQTLNHNVMYWYQQKSSQAPKLLFHYYDKDFNNEADTPDNFQSRRPNTSFCFLDIRSPGLGDTAMYLCATSRAEGVTEAFFGQGTRLTVV.

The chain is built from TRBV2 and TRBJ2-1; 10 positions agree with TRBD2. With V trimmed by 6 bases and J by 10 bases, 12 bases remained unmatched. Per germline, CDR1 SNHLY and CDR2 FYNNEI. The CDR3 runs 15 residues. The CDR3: CASSEVASGSGEQFF. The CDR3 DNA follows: TGTGCCAGCAGCGAGGTGGCTAGCGGGAGTGGCGAGCAGTTCTTC.

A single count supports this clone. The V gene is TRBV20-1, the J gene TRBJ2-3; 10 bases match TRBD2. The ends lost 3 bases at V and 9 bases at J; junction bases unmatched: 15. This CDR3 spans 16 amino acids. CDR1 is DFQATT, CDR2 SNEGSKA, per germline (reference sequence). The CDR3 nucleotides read TGCAGTGCTAGTGATCGGACTAGCGGAGCCCATAGGACGCAGTATTTT. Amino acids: CSASDRTSGAHRTQYF.

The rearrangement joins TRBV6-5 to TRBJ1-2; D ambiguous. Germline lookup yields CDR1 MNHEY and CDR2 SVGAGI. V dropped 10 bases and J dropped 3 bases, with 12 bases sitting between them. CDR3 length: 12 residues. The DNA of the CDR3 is TGTGCCATCCGAGGGTTTGACTATGGCTACACCTTC. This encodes CAIRGFDYGYTF.

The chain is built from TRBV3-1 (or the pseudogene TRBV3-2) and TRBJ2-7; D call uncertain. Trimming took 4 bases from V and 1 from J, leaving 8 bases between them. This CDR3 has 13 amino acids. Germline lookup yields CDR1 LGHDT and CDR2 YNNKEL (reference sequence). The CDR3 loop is CASSPELSYEQYF. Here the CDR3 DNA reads TGTGCCAGCAGCCCCGAACTATCCTACGAGCAGTACTTC.

CDR3 DNA sequence: TGTGCCAGCAGCTCCAAAACCTCGTCTGGAAACACCATATATTTT. Its translation: CASSSKTSSGNTIYF. The chain joins TRBV7-9 to TRBJ1-3; no definite D call. This CDR3 is 15 amino acids long. Germline values: CDR1 SEHNR, CDR2 FQNEAQ (reference sequence). V lost 4 bases, J lost 1 base, and 11 bases lay in between.

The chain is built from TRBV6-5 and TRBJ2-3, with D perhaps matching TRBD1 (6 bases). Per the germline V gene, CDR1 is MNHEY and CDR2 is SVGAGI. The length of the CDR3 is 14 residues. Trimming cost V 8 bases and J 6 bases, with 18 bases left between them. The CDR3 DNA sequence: TGTGCCAGCCGGTGGGGGCGCACACGGGATACGCAGTATTTT. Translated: CASRWGRTRDTQYF.

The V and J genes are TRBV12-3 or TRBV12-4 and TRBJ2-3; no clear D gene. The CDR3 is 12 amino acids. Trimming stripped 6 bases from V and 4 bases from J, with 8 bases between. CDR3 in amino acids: CASRTTSDTQYF. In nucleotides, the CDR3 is TGTGCCAGCAGAACGACCTCAGATACGCAGTATTTT.

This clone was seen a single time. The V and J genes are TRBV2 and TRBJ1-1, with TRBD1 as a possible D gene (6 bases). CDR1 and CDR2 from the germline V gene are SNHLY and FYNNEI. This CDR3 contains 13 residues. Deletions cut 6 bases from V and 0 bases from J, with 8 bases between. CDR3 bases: TGTGCCAGCAGCCGGGGGCTGAACACTGAAGCTTTCTTT. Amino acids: CASSRGLNTEAFF. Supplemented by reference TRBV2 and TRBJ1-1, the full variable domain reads EPEVTQTPSHQVTQMGQEVILRCVPISNHLYFYWYRQILGQKVEFLVSFYNNEISEKSEIFDDQFSVERPDGSNFTLKIRSTKLEDSAMYFCASSRGLNTEAFFGQGTRLTVV.

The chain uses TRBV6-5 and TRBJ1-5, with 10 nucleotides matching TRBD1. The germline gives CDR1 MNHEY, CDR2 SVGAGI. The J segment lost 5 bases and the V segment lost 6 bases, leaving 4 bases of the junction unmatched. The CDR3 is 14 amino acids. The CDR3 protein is CASRGQGHDQPQHF. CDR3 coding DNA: TGTGCCAGCAGGGGACAGGGGCACGATCAGCCCCAGCATTTT.

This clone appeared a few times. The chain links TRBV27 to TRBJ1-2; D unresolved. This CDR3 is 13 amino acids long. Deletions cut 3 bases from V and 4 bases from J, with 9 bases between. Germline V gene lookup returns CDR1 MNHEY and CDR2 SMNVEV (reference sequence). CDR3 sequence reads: CASSLGRAYGYTF. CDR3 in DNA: TGTGCCAGCAGTTTGGGGAGGGCCTATGGCTACACCTTC.

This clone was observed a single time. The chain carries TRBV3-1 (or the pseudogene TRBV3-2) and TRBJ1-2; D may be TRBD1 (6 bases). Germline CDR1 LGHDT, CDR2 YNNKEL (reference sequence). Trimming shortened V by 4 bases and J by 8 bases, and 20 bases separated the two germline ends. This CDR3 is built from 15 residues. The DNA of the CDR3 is TGTGCCAGCAGCCTCCGGGGCAGCTCAGGGGTGGGCTACACCTTC. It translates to CASSLRGSSGVGYTF.

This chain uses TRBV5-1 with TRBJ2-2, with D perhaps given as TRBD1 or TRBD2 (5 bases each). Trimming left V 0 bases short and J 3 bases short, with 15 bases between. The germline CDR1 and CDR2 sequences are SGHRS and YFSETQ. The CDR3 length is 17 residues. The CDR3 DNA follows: TGCGCCAGCAGCTTGGGTCCATTCCGGGACCACACCGGGGAGCTGTTTTTT. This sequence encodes CASSLGPFRDHTGELFF.

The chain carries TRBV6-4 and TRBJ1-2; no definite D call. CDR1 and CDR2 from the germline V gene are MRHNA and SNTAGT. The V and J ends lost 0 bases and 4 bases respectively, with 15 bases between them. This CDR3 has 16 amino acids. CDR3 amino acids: CASSDSNRGGGYGYTF. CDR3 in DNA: TGTGCCAGCAGTGACTCGAATCGAGGTGGTGGCTATGGCTACACCTTC.

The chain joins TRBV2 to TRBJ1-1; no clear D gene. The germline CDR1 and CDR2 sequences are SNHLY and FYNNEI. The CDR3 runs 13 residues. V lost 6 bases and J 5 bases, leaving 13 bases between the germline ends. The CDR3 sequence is CASRFATETEAFF. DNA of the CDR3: TGTGCCAGCAGATTTGCTACGGAGACTGAAGCTTTCTTT.

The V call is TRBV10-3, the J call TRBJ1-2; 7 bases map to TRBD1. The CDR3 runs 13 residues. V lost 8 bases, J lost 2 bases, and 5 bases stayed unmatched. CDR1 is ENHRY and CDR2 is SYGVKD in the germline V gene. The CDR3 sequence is CAIGEQGNYGYTF. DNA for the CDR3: TGTGCCATCGGGGAACAGGGGAACTATGGCTACACCTTC.

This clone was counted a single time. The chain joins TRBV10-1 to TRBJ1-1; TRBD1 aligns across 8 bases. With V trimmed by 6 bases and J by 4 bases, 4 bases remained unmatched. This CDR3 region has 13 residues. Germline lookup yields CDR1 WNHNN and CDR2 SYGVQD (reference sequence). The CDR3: CASRDQGATEAFF. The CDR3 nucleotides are TGCGCCAGCAGGGATCAGGGGGCCACTGAAGCTTTCTTT.

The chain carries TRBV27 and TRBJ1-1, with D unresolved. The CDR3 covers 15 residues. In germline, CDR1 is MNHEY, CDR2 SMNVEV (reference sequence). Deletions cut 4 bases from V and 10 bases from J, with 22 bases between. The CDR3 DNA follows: TGTGCCAGCAGTTCCCTCTCCGGGAAGGCCCGGAGAGCTTTCTTT. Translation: CASSSLSGKARRAFF.

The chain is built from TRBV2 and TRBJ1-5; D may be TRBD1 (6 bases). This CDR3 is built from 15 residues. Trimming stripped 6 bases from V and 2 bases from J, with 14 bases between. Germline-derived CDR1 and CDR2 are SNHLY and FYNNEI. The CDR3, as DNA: TGTGCCAGCAGGGTCGGGGGCGCGGGCAATCAGCCCCAGCATTTT. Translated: CASRVGGAGNQPQHF.